A selection of T cell receptor beta chains follows, all from one sample in a study of long-term antiretroviral therapy in people with HIV. Profiled with immunoSEQ multiplex PCR; TCRdb holds only in-frame clones, not every one. The top ten hold around 5.3% of the sample, which has 20,000 to 30,000 clones, 88% seen once. The sample in question was unsorted PBMCs, obtained almost 4.6 years after starting antiretroviral therapy. The receptors were gathered from a man aged 25 to 40 with HIV. The CDR3 runs from the conserved cysteine through the conserved F or W. The D gene is left open where the match is weak. A row's size may be missing; if present it is once, few, many or a size class.

V: TRBV9; D: -; size: -; J: TRBJ2-1; length: 17; CDR3: CASSVFVRTFLGNEQFF; DNA: TGTGCCAGCAGCGTATTTGTCAGGACATTTTTAGGCAATGAGCAGTTCTTC
V: TRBV4-3; D: -; size: -; J: TRBJ2-5; length: 15; CDR3: CASSQERRPQETQYF; DNA: TGCGCCAGCAGCCAAGAGAGGAGACCCCAAGAGACCCAGTACTTC
V: TRBV4-1; D: -; size: -; J: TRBJ1-3; length: 16; CDR3: CASSHDIGFSGNTIYF; DNA: TGCGCCAGCAGCCATGATATAGGCTTCTCTGGAAACACCATATATTTT
V: TRBV18; D: TRBD1; size: -; J: TRBJ2-3; length: 15; CDR3: CASSPRDSSTDTQYF; DNA: TGTGCCAGCTCTCCCCGGGACAGTAGCACAGATACGCAGTATTTT
V: TRBV5-1; D: TRBD2; size: once; J: TRBJ2-2; length: 16; CDR3: CASSRGLAGDGGELFF; DNA: TGCGCCAGCAGCCGGGGACTAGCGGGAGACGGTGGGGAGCTGTTTTTT
V: TRBV18; D: -; size: once; J: TRBJ2-3; length: 18; CDR3: CASSPIFATQTSTDTQYF; DNA: TGTGCCAGCTCACCTATTTTCGCGACACAAACTAGCACAGATACGCAGTATTTT
V: TRBV7-9; D: -; size: -; J: TRBJ2-7; length: 13; CDR3: CASSGGASYEQYF; DNA: TGTGCCAGCAGCGGGGGGGCGTCCTACGAGCAGTACTTC
V: TRBV27; D: -; size: -; J: TRBJ1-2; length: 16; CDR3: CASSLSPRVVLGGYTF; DNA: TGTGCCAGCAGTTTATCACCCAGGGTGGTCCTGGGTGGCTACACCTTC
V: TRBV29-1; D: -; size: -; J: TRBJ1-1; length: 13; CDR3: CSVVARGGTEAFF; DNA: TGCAGCGTTGTGGCCAGGGGTGGTACTGAAGCTTTCTTT
V: TRBV4-3; D: -; size: -; J: TRBJ1-4; length: 15; CDR3: CASSQDKRGGEKLFF; DNA: TGCGCCAGCAGCCAAGACAAGAGAGGTGGTGAAAAACTGTTTTTT
V: TRBV7-9; D: -; size: few; J: TRBJ2-3; length: 12; CDR3: CASRGLGDTQYF; DNA: TGTGCCAGCAGGGGACTCGGAGATACGCAGTATTTT
V: TRBV9; D: TRBD2; size: once; J: TRBJ2-1; length: 16; CDR3: CASSVVASGGVNEQFF; DNA: TGTGCCAGCAGCGTAGTAGCTAGCGGGGGAGTCAATGAGCAGTTCTTC
V: TRBV14; D: TRBD2; size: -; J: TRBJ2-7; length: 17; CDR3: CASSQGTTSGYLYEQYF; DNA: TGTGCCAGCAGCCAAGGGACGACTAGCGGGTATCTATACGAGCAGTACTTC
V: TRBV5-1; D: -; size: -; J: TRBJ2-5; length: 14; CDR3: CASSPSASQETQYF; DNA: TGCGCCAGCAGCCCTAGCGCGAGCCAAGAGACCCAGTACTTC
V: TRBV29-1; D: -; size: once; J: TRBJ1-1; length: 12; CDR3: CSADGGRRGAFF; DNA: TGCAGCGCTGACGGGGGGAGAAGGGGTGCTTTCTTT
V: TRBV21-1; D: -; size: -; J: TRBJ2-3; length: 14; CDR3: CASSKVADTDTQYF; DNA: TGTGCCAGCAGCAAAGTCGCAGACACAGATACGCAGTATTTT
V: TRBV4-3; D: -; size: -; J: TRBJ1-4; length: 16; CDR3: CASSQDGQGFQEKLFF; DNA: TGCGCCAGCAGCCAAGATGGGCAGGGGTTCCAAGAAAAACTGTTTTTT
V: TRBV4-3; D: -; size: -; J: TRBJ2-2; length: 14; CDR3: CASSQEGKARELFF; DNA: TGCGCCAGCAGCCAAGAGGGAAAGGCCAGGGAGCTGTTTTTT
V: TRBV27; D: TRBD2; size: -; J: TRBJ2-2; length: 17; CDR3: CASSWDYTSRNTGELFF; DNA: TGTGCCAGCAGTTGGGACTACACCTCCCGAAACACCGGGGAGCTGTTTTTT
V: TRBV7-9; D: TRBD1; size: -; J: TRBJ1-1; length: 15; CDR3: CATDTRGRLNTEAFF; DNA: TGTGCCACCGACACGAGGGGGCGGCTGAACACTGAAGCTTTCTTT
V: TRBV7-9; D: TRBD2; size: -; J: TRBJ2-1; length: 13; CDR3: CASPGLAMNEQFF; DNA: TGTGCCAGTCCGGGACTAGCGATGAATGAGCAGTTCTTC
V: TRBV7-9; D: TRBD2; size: -; J: TRBJ2-3; length: 15; CDR3: CASSPRGGTADTQYF; DNA: TGTGCCAGCAGCCCCCGGGGAGGGACGGCAGATACGCAGTATTTT
V: TRBV5-5; D: -; size: -; J: TRBJ1-1; length: 12; CDR3: CASRGVNTEAFF; DNA: TGTGCCAGTAGGGGTGTGAACACTGAAGCTTTCTTT
V: TRBV19; D: -; size: -; J: TRBJ1-2; length: 13; CDR3: CASSARDGYGYTF; DNA: TGTGCCAGTAGTGCCCGGGACGGCTATGGCTACACCTTC
V: TRBV4-1; D: TRBD2; size: -; J: TRBJ2-5; length: 12; CDR3: CASSGGGETQYF; DNA: TGCGCCAGCAGCGGCGGGGGGGAGACCCAGTACTTC
V: TRBV4-1; D: -; size: -; J: TRBJ1-2; length: 20; CDR3: CASSHNKWRHGRGTLYGYTF; DNA: TGCGCCAGCAGCCATAATAAATGGCGACACGGGCGCGGCACGCTCTATGGCTACACCTTC
V: TRBV15; D: -; size: -; J: TRBJ1-4; length: 17; CDR3: CATSRDSPRPGDEKLFF; DNA: TGTGCCACCAGCAGAGACTCCCCTAGACCTGGAGATGAAAAACTGTTTTTT
V: TRBV5-6; D: -; size: -; J: TRBJ2-7; length: 12; CDR3: CASSQTREEQYF; DNA: TGTGCCAGCAGCCAGACCCGGGAAGAGCAGTACTTC
V: TRBV5-4; D: -; size: -; J: TRBJ2-3; length: 14; CDR3: CASSLVSAGEAQYF; DNA: TGTGCCAGCAGCTTGGTCAGCGCCGGTGAGGCGCAGTATTTT
V: TRBV6-5; D: -; size: -; J: TRBJ2-2; length: 11; CDR3: CASSGTGELFF; DNA: TGTGCCAGCAGTGGTACCGGGGAGCTGTTTTTT
V: TRBV7-9; D: -; size: -; J: TRBJ1-1; length: 15; CDR3: CASSLAGQPNTEAFF; DNA: TGTGCCAGCAGCTTAGCCGGACAGCCAAACACTGAAGCTTTCTTT
V: TRBV15; D: -; size: -; J: TRBJ1-5; length: 13; CDR3: CATSRPGPQPQHF; DNA: TGTGCCACCAGCAGACCTGGACCGCAGCCCCAGCATTTT